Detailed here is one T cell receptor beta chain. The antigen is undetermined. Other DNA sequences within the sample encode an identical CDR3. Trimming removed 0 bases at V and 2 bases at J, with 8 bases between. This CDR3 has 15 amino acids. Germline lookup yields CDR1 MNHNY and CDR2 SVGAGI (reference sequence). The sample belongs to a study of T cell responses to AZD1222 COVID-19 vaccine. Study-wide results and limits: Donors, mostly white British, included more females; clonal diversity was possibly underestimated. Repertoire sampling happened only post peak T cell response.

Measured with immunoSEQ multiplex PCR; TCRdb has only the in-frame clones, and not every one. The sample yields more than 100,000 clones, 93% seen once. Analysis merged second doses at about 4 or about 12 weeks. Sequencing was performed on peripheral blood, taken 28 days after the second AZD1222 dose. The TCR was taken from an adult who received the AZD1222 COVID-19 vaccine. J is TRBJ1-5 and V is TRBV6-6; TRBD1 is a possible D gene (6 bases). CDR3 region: CASSYSGGRNQPQHF. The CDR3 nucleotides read TGTGCCAGCAGTTACTCTGGGGGGCGCAATCAGCCCCAGCATTTT.